This T cell receptor (beta chain) originates from a study of CD4 T cells in relation to SARS-CoV-2 and coronaviruses. Study at large: TCR beta CDR3s were sequenced after roughly nine-day antigen culture of PBMCs. A couple of subjects were Hispanic; patients were 8 males and a handful of females. Overall study findings and caveats: Crossreactive clones expanded significantly less to SARS-CoV-2 than monoreactive clones.

The germline gives CDR1 MDHEN, CDR2 SYDVKM. The CDR3 has 18 amino acids. The trim removed 5 bases at V and 8 bases at J, leaving 20 bases unmatched. The table came from immunoSEQ multiplex PCR; TCRdb's copy has only in-frame clones and leaves some out. The profile covers about 36,000 clones, with 77% appearing a single time and over 20% taken by the ten largest. This clone was detected only once. Its specificity is unknown. Naive or memory CD4+ cells were cultured 1:1 with T cell-depleted PBMCs plus CEF. Sample: memory CD4+ T cells from PBMCs, cultured in vitro. The V gene is TRBV28, the J gene TRBJ2-1; TRBD2 agrees at 8 bases. This TCR came from an adult with COVID-19. CDR3 amino acids: CASSPLGFLGGRSDEQFF. In DNA, the CDR3 is TGTGCCAGCAGTCCGCTGGGGTTTTTGGGCGGGAGGAGCGATGAGCAGTTCTTC.